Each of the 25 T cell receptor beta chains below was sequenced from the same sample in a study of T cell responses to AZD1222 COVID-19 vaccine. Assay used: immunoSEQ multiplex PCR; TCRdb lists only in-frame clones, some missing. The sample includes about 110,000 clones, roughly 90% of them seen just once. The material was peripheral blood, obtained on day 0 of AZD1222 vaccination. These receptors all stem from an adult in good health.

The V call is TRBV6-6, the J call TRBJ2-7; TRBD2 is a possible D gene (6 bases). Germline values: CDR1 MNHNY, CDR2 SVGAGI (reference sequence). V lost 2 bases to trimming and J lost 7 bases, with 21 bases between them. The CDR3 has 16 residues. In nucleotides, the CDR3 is TGTGCCAGCAGTTACAATTCGGGACTCCTAGGAGGGGAGCAGTACTTC. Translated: CASSYNSGLLGGEQYF.

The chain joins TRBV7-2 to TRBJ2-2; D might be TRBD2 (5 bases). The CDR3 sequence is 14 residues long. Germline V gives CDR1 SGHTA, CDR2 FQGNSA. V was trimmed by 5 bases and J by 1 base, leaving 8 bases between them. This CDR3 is CASSPSGNTGELFF. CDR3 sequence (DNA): TGTGCCAGCAGCCCCAGCGGGAACACCGGGGAGCTGTTTTTT.

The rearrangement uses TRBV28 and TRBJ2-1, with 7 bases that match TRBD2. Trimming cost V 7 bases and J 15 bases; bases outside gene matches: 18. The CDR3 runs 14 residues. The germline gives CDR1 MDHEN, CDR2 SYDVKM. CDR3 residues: CASNKGLAAQDGFF. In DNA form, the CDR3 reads TGTGCCAGCAACAAGGGGCTAGCGGCCCAGGACGGGTTCTTC. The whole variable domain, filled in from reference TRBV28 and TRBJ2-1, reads DVKVTQSSRYLVKRTGEKVFLECVQDMDHENMFWYRQDPGLGLRLIYFSYDVKMKEKGDIPEGYSVSREKKERFSLILESASTNQTSMYLCASNKGLAAQDGFFGPGTRLTVL.

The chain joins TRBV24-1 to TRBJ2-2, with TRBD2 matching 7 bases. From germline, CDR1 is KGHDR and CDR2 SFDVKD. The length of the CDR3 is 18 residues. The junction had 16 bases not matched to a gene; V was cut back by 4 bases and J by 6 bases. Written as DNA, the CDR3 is TGTGCCACCAGTGACCCGAGCTGGGGAGGGAAGTTTGCCGGGGAGCTGTTTTTT. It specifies CATSDPSWGGKFAGELFF.

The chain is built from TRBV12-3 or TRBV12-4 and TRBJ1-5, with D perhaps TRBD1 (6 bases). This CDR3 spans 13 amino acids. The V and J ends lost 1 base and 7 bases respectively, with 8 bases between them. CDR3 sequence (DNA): TGTGCCAGCAGTTTAGGGGACACCCAGCCCCAGCATTTT. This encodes CASSLGDTQPQHF.

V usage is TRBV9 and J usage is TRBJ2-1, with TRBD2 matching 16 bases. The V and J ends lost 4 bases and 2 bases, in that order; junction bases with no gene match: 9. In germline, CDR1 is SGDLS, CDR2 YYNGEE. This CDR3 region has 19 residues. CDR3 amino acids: CASSPEPGTSGRAYNEQFF. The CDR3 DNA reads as TGTGCCAGCAGCCCCGAACCCGGGACTAGCGGGAGGGCCTACAATGAGCAGTTCTTC.

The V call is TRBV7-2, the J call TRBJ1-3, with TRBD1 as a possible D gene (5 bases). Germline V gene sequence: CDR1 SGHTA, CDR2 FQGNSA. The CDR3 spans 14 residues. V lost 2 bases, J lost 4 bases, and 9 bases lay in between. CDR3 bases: TGTGCCAGCAGCTTATGGGGGGTAGGAAACACCATATATTTT. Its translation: CASSLWGVGNTIYF.

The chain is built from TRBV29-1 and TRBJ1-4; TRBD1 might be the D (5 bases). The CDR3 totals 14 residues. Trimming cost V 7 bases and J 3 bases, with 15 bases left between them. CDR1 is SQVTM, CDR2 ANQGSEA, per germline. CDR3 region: CSARGDLANEKLFF. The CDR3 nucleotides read TGCAGCGCTCGAGGGGACTTAGCTAATGAAAAACTGTTTTTT.

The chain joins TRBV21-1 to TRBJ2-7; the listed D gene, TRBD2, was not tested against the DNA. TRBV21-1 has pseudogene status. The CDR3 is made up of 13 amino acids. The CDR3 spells CASSKRARNEQYF. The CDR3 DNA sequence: TGTGCCAGCAGCAAAAGAGCGCGTAACGAGCAGTACTTC.

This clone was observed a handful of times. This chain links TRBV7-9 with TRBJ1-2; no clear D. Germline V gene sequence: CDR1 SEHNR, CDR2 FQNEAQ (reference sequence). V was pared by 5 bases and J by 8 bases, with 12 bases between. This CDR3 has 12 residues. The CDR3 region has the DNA TGTGCCAGCAGCCCGTCCTCCTGGGGCTACACCTTC. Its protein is CASSPSSWGYTF.

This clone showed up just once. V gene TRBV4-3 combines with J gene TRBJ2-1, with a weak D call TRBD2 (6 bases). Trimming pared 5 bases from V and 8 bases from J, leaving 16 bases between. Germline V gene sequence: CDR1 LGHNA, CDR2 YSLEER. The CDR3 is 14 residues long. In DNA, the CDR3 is TGCGCCAGCAGCTCGAAAGGGTCGGGGGATGAGCAGTTCTTC. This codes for CASSSKGSGDEQFF.

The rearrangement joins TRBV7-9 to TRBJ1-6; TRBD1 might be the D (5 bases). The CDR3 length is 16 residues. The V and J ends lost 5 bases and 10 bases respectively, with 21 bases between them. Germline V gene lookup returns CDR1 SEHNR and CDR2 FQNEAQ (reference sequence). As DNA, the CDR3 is TGTGCCAGCAGCCTCCTGGCAGGGAGCGTAGGATCACCCCTCCACTTT. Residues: CASSLLAGSVGSPLHF. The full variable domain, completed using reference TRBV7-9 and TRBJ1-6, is DTGVSQNPRHKITKRGQNVTFRCDPISEHNRLYWYRQTLGQGPEFLTYFQNEAQLEKSRLLSDRFSAERPKGSFSTLEIQRTEQGDSAMYLCASSLLAGSVGSPLHFGNGTRLTVT.

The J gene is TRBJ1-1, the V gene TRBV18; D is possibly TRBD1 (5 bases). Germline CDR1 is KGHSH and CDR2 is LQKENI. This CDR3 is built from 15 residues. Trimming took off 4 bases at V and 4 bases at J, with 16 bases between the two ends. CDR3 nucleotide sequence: TGTGCCAGCTCACTTAGACAGTGGGAGGGCACTGAAGCTTTCTTT. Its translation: CASSLRQWEGTEAFF. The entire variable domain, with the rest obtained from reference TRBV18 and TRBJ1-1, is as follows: NAGVMQNPRHLVRRRGQEARLRCSPMKGHSHVYWYRQLPEEGLKFMVYLQKENIIDESGMPKERFSAEFPKEGPSILRIQQVVRGDSAAYFCASSLRQWEGTEAFFGQGTRLTVV.

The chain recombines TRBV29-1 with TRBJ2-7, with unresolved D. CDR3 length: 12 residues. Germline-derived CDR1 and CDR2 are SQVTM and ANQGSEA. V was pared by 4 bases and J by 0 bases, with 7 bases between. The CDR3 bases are TGCAGCGTTGTTCCCGACTCCTACGAGCAGTACTTC. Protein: CSVVPDSYEQYF.

CDR3 nucleotide sequence: TGTGCCAGCAGCTTGCAACCGCTCTTGAACACTGAAGCTTTCTTT. Translating it yields CASSLQPLLNTEAFF. J is TRBJ1-1 and V is TRBV5-6; D is unresolved. The germline V gene has CDR1 SGHDT and CDR2 YYEEEE. V lost 1 base and J lost 0, with 10 bases in between. The CDR3 runs 15 residues.

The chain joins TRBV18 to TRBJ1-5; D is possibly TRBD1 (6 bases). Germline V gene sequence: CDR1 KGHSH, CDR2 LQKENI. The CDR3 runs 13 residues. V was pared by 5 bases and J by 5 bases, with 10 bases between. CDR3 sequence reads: CASSEGGDQPQHF. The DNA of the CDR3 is TGTGCCAGCTCAGAAGGGGGGGATCAGCCCCAGCATTTT.

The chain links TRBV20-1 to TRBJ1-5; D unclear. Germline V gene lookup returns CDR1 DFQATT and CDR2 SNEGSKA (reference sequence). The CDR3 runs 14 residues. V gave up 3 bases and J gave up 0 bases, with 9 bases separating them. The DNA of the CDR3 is TGCAGTGCTAGTGGAATTGGTAGCAATCAGCCCCAGCATTTT. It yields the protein CSASGIGSNQPQHF.

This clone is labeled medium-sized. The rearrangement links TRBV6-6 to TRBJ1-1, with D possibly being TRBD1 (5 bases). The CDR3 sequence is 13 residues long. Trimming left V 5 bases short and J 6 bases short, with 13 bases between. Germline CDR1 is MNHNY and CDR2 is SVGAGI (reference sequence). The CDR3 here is CASSLQGFSEAFF. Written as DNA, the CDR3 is TGTGCCAGCAGTCTTCAGGGATTCTCTGAAGCTTTCTTT.

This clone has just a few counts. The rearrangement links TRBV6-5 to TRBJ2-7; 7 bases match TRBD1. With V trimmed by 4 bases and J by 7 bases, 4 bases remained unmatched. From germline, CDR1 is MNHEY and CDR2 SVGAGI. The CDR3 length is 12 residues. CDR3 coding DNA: TGTGCCAGCAGTTTGACAGGGCGGGAGCAGTACTTC. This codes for CASSLTGREQYF.

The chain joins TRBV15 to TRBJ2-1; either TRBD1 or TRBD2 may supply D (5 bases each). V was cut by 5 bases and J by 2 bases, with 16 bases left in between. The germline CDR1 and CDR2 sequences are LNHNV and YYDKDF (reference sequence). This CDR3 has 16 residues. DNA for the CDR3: TGTGCCACCAGCGAGCTCGGGACGCCCGCCTACAATGAGCAGTTCTTC. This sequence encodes CATSELGTPAYNEQFF. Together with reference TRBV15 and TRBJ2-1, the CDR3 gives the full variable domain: DAMVIQNPRYQVTQFGKPVTLSCSQTLNHNVMYWYQQKSSQAPKLLFHYYDKDFNNEADTPDNFQSRRPNTSFCFLDIRSPGLGDTAMYLCATSELGTPAYNEQFFGPGTRLTVL.

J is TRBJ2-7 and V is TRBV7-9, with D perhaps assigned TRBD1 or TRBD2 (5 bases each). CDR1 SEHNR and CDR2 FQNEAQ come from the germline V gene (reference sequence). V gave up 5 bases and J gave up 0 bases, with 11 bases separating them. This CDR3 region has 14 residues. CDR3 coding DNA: TGTGCCAGCAGCCAGGAGAGGGGCTCCTACGAGCAGTACTTC. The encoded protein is CASSQERGSYEQYF.

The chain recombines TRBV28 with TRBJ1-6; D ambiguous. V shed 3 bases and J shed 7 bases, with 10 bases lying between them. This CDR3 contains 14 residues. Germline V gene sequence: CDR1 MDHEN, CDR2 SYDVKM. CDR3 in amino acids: CASSFSSKNSPLHF. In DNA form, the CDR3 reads TGTGCCAGCAGTTTTTCCAGTAAGAATTCACCCCTCCACTTT.

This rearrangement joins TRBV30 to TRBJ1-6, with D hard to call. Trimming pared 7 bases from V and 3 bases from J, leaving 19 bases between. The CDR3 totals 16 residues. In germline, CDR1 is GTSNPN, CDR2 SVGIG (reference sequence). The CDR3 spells CASASSSQYYNSPLHF. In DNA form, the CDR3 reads TGTGCCTCGGCGTCGTCCTCACAGTACTATAATTCACCCCTCCACTTT.

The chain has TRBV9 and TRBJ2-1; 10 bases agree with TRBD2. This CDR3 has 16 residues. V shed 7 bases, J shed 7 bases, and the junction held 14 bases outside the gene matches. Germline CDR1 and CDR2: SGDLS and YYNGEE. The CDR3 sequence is CASGKALAGGRNEQFF. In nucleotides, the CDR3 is TGTGCCAGCGGCAAAGCTTTAGCGGGGGGCAGGAATGAGCAGTTCTTC.

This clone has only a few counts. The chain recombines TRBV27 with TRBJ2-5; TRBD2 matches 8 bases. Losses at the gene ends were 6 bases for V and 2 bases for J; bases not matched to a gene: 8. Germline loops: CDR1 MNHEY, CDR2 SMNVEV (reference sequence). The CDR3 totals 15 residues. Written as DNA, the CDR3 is TGTGCCAGCAGGCGGCAAGCGGGAGAACAAGAGACCCAGTACTTC. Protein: CASRRQAGEQETQYF.